This record concerns one T cell receptor beta chain sequence. This entry comes from a study of shared clonotypes between healthy human individuals. Study at large: Three plates were used per donor for CD4 naive, three for CD4 memory, two for CD8 naive and one for CD8 memory.

CDR3 length equals 14 residues. The V end was cut by 5 bases, the J end by 2 bases, with 10 bases between. Germline V CDR1 and CDR2: SEHNR, FQNEAQ (reference sequence). Selected positively for CCR7 and CD45RO-negative, naive CD8 cells excluded terminally differentiated effector memory CD45RA+ cells. Sequenced by immunoSEQ multiplex PCR; TCRdb stores in-frame clones only, minus some. The repertoire holds hundreds of thousands of clones, with approximately 96% as singletons. This sequence joins TRBV7-9 and TRBJ1-3; D gene unclear. Sequenced material: naive CD8+ T cells sorted from blood. The source is a woman in her twenties or thirties in good health. The CDR3 spells CASSEITTGNTIYF. DNA of the CDR3: TGTGCCAGCAGCGAAATTACGACTGGAAACACCATATATTTT.